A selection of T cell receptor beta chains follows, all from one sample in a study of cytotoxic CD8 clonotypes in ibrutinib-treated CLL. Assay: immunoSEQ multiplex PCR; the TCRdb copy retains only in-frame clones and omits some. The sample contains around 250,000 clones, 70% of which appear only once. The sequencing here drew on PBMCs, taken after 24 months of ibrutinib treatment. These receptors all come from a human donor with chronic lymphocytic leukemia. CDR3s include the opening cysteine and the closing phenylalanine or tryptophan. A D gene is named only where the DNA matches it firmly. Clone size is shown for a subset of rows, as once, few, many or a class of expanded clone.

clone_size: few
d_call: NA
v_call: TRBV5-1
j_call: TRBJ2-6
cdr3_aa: CASSLESSGANVLTF
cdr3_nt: TGCGCCAGCAGCTTGGAGAGCTCTGGGGCCAACGTCCTGACTTTC

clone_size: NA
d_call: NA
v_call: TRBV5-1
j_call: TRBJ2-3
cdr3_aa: CASSFYGDTQYF
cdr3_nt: TGCGCCAGCAGTTTTTATGGGGATACGCAGTATTTT

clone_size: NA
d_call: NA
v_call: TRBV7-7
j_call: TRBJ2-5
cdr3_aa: CASSATGTAKETQYF
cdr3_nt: TGTGCTAGCAGTGCCACCGGGACCGCCAAAGAGACCCAGTACTTC

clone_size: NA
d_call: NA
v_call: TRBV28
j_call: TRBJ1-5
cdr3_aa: CASSRDLNQPQHF
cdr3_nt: TGTGCCAGCAGTCGGGACCTGAATCAGCCCCAGCATTTT

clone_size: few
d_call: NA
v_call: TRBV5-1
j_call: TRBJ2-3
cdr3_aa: CASKSTDTQYF
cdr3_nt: TGCGCCAGCAAGTCGACAGATACGCAGTATTTT

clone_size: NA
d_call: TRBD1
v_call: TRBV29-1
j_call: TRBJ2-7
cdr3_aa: CSVEDLVGQGYEQYF
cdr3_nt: TGCAGCGTTGAAGATCTGGTGGGACAGGGCTACGAGCAGTACTTC

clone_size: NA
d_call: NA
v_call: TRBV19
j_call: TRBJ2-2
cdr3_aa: CASSIERGLKGTGELFF
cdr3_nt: TGTGCCAGTAGTATCGAGCGCGGACTAAAGGGGACCGGGGAGCTGTTTTTT

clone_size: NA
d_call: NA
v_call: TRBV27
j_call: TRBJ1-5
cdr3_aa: CASSLGYSNQPQHF
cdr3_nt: TGTGCCAGCAGTCTAGGGTATAGCAATCAGCCCCAGCATTTT

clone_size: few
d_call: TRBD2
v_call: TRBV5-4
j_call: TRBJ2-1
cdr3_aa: CASSSPGTRDNEQFF
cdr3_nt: TGTGCCAGCAGCTCCCCCGGGACTAGGGACAATGAGCAGTTCTTC

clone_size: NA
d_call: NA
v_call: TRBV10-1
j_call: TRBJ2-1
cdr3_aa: CARGRAVYNEQFF
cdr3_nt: TGCGCCAGAGGTCGGGCCGTCTACAATGAGCAGTTCTTC

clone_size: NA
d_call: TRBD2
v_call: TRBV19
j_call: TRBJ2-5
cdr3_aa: CASSIDLTGAGETQYF
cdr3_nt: TGTGCCAGTAGTATAGATCTTACGGGAGCGGGGGAGACCCAGTACTTC

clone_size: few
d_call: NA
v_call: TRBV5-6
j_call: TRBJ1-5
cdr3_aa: CASSLRQNQPQHF
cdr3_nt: TGTGCCAGCAGCTTGAGGCAAAATCAGCCCCAGCATTTT

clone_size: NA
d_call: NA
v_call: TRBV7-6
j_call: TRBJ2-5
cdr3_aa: CASSLGGQKKTQYF
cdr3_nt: TGTGCCAGCAGCTTAGGGGGACAAAAAAAGACCCAGTACTTC

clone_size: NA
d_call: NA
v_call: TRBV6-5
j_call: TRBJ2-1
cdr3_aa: CASIRAGYNEQFF
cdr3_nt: TGTGCCAGCATCAGAGCCGGGTACAATGAGCAGTTCTTC

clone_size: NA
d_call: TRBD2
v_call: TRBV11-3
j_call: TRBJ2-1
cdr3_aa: CASSFELAPYNEQFF
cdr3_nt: TGTGCCAGCAGCTTTGAACTAGCGCCGTACAATGAGCAGTTCTTC